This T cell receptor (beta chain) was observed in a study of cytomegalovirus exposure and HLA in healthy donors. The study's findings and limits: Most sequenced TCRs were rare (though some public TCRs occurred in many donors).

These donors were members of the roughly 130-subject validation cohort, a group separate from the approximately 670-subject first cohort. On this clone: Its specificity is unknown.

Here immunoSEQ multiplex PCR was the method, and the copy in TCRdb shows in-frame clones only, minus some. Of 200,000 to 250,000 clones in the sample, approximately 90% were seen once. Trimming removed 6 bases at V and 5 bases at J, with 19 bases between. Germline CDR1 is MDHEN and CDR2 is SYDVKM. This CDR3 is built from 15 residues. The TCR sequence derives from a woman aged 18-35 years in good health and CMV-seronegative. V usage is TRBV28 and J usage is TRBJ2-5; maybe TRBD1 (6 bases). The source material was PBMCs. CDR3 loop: CASRMDSSPGETQYF. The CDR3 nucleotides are TGTGCCAGCAGGATGGACAGTTCGCCAGGGGAGACCCAGTACTTC.